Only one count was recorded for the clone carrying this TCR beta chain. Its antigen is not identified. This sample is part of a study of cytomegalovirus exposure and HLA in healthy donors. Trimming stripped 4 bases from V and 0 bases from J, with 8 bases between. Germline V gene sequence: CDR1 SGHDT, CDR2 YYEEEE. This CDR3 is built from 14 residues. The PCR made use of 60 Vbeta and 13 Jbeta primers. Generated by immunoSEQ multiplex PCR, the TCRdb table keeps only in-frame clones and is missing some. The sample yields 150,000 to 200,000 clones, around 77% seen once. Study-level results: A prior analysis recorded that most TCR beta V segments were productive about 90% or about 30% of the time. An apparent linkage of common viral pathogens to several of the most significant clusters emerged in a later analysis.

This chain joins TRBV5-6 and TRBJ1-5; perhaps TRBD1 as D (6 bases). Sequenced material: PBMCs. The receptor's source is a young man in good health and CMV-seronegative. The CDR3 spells CASSLDSSNQPQHF. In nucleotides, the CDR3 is TGTGCCAGCAGCCTGGACAGTAGCAATCAGCCCCAGCATTTT.